This T cell receptor beta chain was profiled in a study of Ad26.COV2.S vaccination and SARS-CoV-2 variants. Treatment defined: 19 received Ad26.COV2.S at low or high dose, single or two shots; 5 received placebo; per-sample allocation not given. The samples were gathered on day 63 after the first injection of vaccine or placebo. With regard to this clone: Its antigen is not identified.

Study-level points and caveats: Researchers cautioned that TCR breadth and depth analyses may have underestimated total T cell responses.

The data were produced by immunoSEQ multiplex PCR, yet TCRdb's version contains in-frame clones alone and is incomplete. Among a few hundred thousand clones listed, around 89% were seen once. The germline CDR1 and CDR2 sequences are MNHEY and SMNVEV (reference sequence). V gave up 6 bases and J gave up 0 bases, with 16 bases separating them. CDR3 length equals 16 residues. The TCR originated in a person between 18 and 65 years old who received the Ad26.COV2.S COVID-19 vaccine or a placebo. Sequencing used peripheral blood, obtained in a trial of Ad26.COV2.S vaccine versus placebo. This chain links TRBV27 with TRBJ2-3, with no clear D. The CDR3 sequence: CASRPASGSSTDTQYF. CDR3 in DNA: TGTGCCAGCAGGCCCGCTTCCGGGTCCAGCACAGATACGCAGTATTTT.